These 14 T cell receptor beta chains share one sample of origin, sequenced in a study of control samples from healthy donors and cancer patients. TCRdb keeps only in-frame clones here, not all; method: immunoSEQ multiplex PCR. The table shows around 80,000 clones, with about 95% occurring only once. The sequenced sample consisted of blood. All receptors derive from a woman in her thirties in good health.

The chain joins TRBV12-3 or TRBV12-4 to TRBJ1-4; maybe TRBD1 (5 bases). The CDR3 covers 13 residues. V lost 7 bases and J 11 bases, leaving 17 bases between the germline ends. The chain's CDR3 is CASTLQGKWKLFF. The CDR3, as DNA: TGTGCCAGCACCCTGCAGGGAAAATGGAAACTGTTTTTT.

The V and J genes are TRBV6-4 and TRBJ2-2; TRBD2 aligns across 9 bases. This CDR3 is 17 amino acids long. Germline V gene data show CDR1 as MRHNA and CDR2 as SNTAGT. The trim removed 0 bases at V and 6 bases at J, leaving 8 bases unmatched. The CDR3 DNA sequence: TGTGCCAGCAGTGACTCGAAGCTGGCGGGGGGGCCCGGGGAGCTGTTTTTT. Translation: CASSDSKLAGGPGELFF.

This rearrangement joins TRBV5-7 to TRBJ1-5, with TRBD1 identical over 7 bases. TRBV5-7 is filed as an ORF, its function uncertain. The CDR3 has 15 residues. Trimming took 6 bases from V and 3 from J; bases not matched to a gene: 9. The CDR3 sequence is CASNNGQEDNQPQHF. The CDR3 coding sequence is TGTGCCAGCAACAATGGACAGGAAGACAATCAGCCCCAGCATTTT.

The chain has TRBV7-9 and TRBJ1-1; the match to TRBD1 covers 8 bases. CDR3 size: 14 residues. The germline V gene has CDR1 SEHNR and CDR2 FQNEAQ (reference sequence). The V and J ends lost 3 bases and 10 bases, in that order; junction bases with no gene match: 10. The CDR3: CASSFAAGGSIAFF. The CDR3, as DNA: TGTGCCAGCAGCTTCGCGGCAGGGGGCTCGATAGCTTTCTTT.

V and J are TRBV9 and TRBJ1-1; 10 nucleotides align to TRBD1. Germline CDR1 reads SGDLS; CDR2 reads YYNGEE. With V trimmed by 2 bases and J by 5 bases, 6 bases remained unmatched. This CDR3 contains 15 residues. The CDR3 here is CASSVSDRGRTEAFF. CDR3 DNA sequence: TGTGCCAGCAGCGTTTCAGACAGGGGGCGGACTGAAGCTTTCTTT.

The V and J genes are TRBV7-9 and TRBJ1-2, with D possibly TRBD1 on 6 matching bases. The CDR3 runs 16 residues. Germline-derived CDR1 and CDR2 are SEHNR and FQNEAQ (reference sequence). Trimming took off 3 bases at V and 6 bases at J, with 20 bases between the two ends. The CDR3 loop reads CASSFSSGQGSHGYTF. The CDR3 DNA is TGTGCCAGCAGCTTTTCTTCGGGACAAGGGTCCCATGGCTACACCTTC.

The rearrangement links TRBV3-1 (or the pseudogene TRBV3-2) to TRBJ2-1; TRBD2 matches 12 bases. Losses at the gene ends were 0 bases for V and 12 bases for J; bases not matched to a gene: 6. This CDR3 has 15 amino acids. In germline, CDR1 is LGHDT, CDR2 YNNKEL (reference sequence). The CDR3: CASSQDASGGAGQFF. CDR3 nucleotide sequence: TGTGCCAGCAGCCAAGACGCTAGCGGGGGGGCTGGGCAGTTCTTC.

This rearrangement joins TRBV5-1 to TRBJ2-3; possible D gene TRBD2, 7 bases. Germline CDR1 is SGHRS and CDR2 is YFSETQ. V dropped 0 bases and J dropped 2 bases, with 13 bases sitting between them. CDR3 length: 16 residues. CDR3 in amino acids: CASSLVGGGPTDTQYF. As DNA, the CDR3 is TGCGCCAGCAGCTTGGTGGGGGGGGGCCCCACAGATACGCAGTATTTT.

The chain combines TRBV27 with TRBJ1-1; no clear D gene. CDR3 length equals 13 residues. Germline V gives CDR1 MNHEY, CDR2 SMNVEV (reference sequence). The V and J ends lost 2 bases and 6 bases respectively, with 10 bases between them. The CDR3 region has the DNA TGTGCCAGCAGTTTAAATGGGAGGGCTGAAGCTTTCTTT. Protein sequence: CASSLNGRAEAFF.

The chain links TRBV13 to TRBJ1-6; a possible D gene is TRBD1 (5 bases). Between the trimmed V and J ends, which lost 0 bases and 4 bases, there was a span of 10 bases. CDR3 size: 16 residues. Per the germline V gene, CDR1 is PRHDT and CDR2 is FYEKMQ (reference sequence). The CDR3 bases are TGTGCCAGCAGCTTAGGCCTGGGGACTTATAATTCACCCCTCCACTTT. Residues: CASSLGLGTYNSPLHF.

This clone was recorded a few times. The chain uses TRBV28 and TRBJ2-7; the D is unclear. V was trimmed by 3 bases and J by 6 bases, leaving 12 bases between them. In germline, CDR1 is MDHEN, CDR2 SYDVKM. The CDR3 extends over 13 amino acids. The CDR3 sequence: CASSLLSPGEQYF. Here the CDR3 DNA reads TGTGCCAGCAGTTTGTTGTCCCCGGGCGAGCAGTACTTC.

The V gene is TRBV12-5, the J gene TRBJ2-1, with D unresolved. The CDR3 extends over 15 amino acids. CDR1 is LGHNT and CDR2 is FRNRAP in the germline V gene. V was shortened by 0 bases and J by 7 bases, with 13 bases between the two germline ends. The CDR3 loop reads CASGLVHMVKNEQFF. CDR3 nucleotides: TGTGCTAGTGGTTTGGTACATATGGTTAAAAATGAGCAGTTCTTC.

This sequence joins TRBV19 and TRBJ1-4; TRBD1 might be the D (5 bases). Germline V lookup: CDR1 LNHDA, CDR2 SQIVND (reference sequence). The CDR3 loop spans 14 amino acids. V was trimmed by 5 bases and J by 7 bases, leaving 14 bases between them. CDR3 sequence reads: CASSPRGEGEKLFF. The CDR3 region has the DNA TGTGCCAGTAGTCCCCGGGGGGAGGGTGAAAAACTGTTTTTT.

This chain joins TRBV19 and TRBJ1-5; TRBD1 matches at 7 bases. The length of the CDR3 is 15 residues. In germline, CDR1 is LNHDA, CDR2 SQIVND (reference sequence). V dropped 8 bases and J dropped 5; count of bases not matched to a gene: 12. The chain's CDR3 is CASSGLGQQHQPQHF. DNA for the CDR3: TGTGCCAGTTCAGGATTGGGACAGCAGCATCAGCCCCAGCATTTT.